This passage covers 29 T cell receptor beta chains from one sample sequenced in a study of Graves' ophthalmopathy and Graves' hyperthyroidism. Amplified material comprised TCR beta CDR3 regions derived from RNA transcripts. The library came from an HTBI-primed first-round RT-PCR and a second-round multiplex PCR. MiXCR, run by TCRdb on the multiplex PCR reads, gives a single entry per CDR3 protein. The profile covers about 600,000 distinct CDR3 sequences, with about two fifths appearing a single time and about 4.2% taken by the ten largest. Sequenced sample: peripheral blood or thyroid tissue (not recorded which). Receptors were obtained from an adult man with Graves' hyperthyroidism.

The sample holds one count of this clonotype. Just one base apart from a much larger clone, this may be a read error. V usage is TRBV19 and J usage is TRBJ1-1; weak D call: TRBD1 (6 bases). Germline values: CDR1 LNHDA, CDR2 SQIVND (reference sequence). The CDR3 runs to 17 residues. V dropped 3 bases and J dropped 6 bases, with 23 bases sitting between them. CDR3 DNA: TGTGCCAGTAGTATTAGGGGGTTTTGGACGAAGGACGCTGAAGCTTTCTTT. Residues: CASSIRGFWTKDAEAFF.

This clonotype was found many times. This chain connects TRBV5-1 to TRBJ2-6; 11 nucleotides agree with TRBD1. From germline, CDR1 is SGHRS and CDR2 YFSETQ. Trimming removed 2 bases from V and 1 base from J; junction bases left unmatched: 2. CDR3 size: 17 residues. The chain's CDR3 is CASSLRDRGSGANVLTF. The CDR3 nucleotides read TGCGCCAGCAGCTTACGGGACAGGGGGTCTGGGGCCAACGTCCTGACTTTC.

This clonotype appeared a few times. The DNA of the CDR3 is TGTGCCAGCAGCGTAACAGGGGTCAGCAATCAGCCCCAGCATTTT. This encodes CASSVTGVSNQPQHF. The chain uses TRBV2 and TRBJ1-5, with 7 nucleotides matching TRBD1. Germline V gene sequence: CDR1 SNHLY, CDR2 FYNNEI. Trimming cost V 6 bases and J 1 base; bases outside gene matches: 6. The CDR3 runs 15 residues.

This clonotype appeared many times. The chain employs TRBV19 and TRBJ1-1; D gene unclear. CDR3 length: 14 residues. Germline values: CDR1 LNHDA, CDR2 SQIVND (reference sequence). V was clipped by 3 bases and J by 2 bases, with 10 bases between them. This chain's CDR3 is CASSIFHSNTEAFF. CDR3 DNA sequence: TGTGCCAGTAGTATTTTTCACAGCAACACTGAAGCTTTCTTT.

This clonotype was recorded many times. This chain connects TRBV6-5 to TRBJ1-2; weak D call: TRBD1 (6 bases). V was trimmed by 5 bases and J by 3 bases, leaving 13 bases between them. The CDR3 is 14 residues long. CDR1 MNHEY and CDR2 SVGAGI come from the germline V gene. The CDR3 DNA is TGTGCCAGCAGTCTCGGGACACGGGACTATGGCTACACCTTC. Its protein product is CASSLGTRDYGYTF.

Ten or more counts support this clonotype. A read error may account for a junction end that differs from germline. V gene TRBV5-8 combines with J gene TRBJ1-2; D call uncertain. The CDR3 loop spans 13 amino acids. Looked up from germline, CDR1 is SGHTS and CDR2 is YDEGEE. The CDR3, as DNA: TGTGCCAGCAGCTTGGCACTCTGGCAGGCCGTGGCCTTC. It translates to CASSLALWQAVAF.

The count of this clonotype is one. The CDR3 DNA follows: TGTGCCAGCAGCTTAGGTCTGGGCCTATCCACTGAAGCTTTCTTT. Amino acids: CASSLGLGLSTEAFF. The genes are TRBV7-9 and TRBJ1-1; D call uncertain. The CDR3 sequence is 15 residues long. V shed 1 base and J shed 4 bases, with 13 bases lying between them. CDR1 is SEHNR, CDR2 FQNEAQ, per germline (reference sequence).

This clonotype was seen at least ten times. The rearrangement uses TRBV5-4 and TRBJ1-5, with 9 bases identical to TRBD1. J was trimmed by 9 bases and V by 3 bases; bases with no gene match: 13. Per germline, CDR1 SGHNT and CDR2 YYREEE (reference sequence). The CDR3 is 16 amino acids. The CDR3 is CASSYHDGTGLTPQHF. In DNA, the CDR3 is TGTGCCAGCAGCTACCACGATGGGACAGGGCTTACGCCCCAGCATTTT.

This clonotype was picked up many times. The V call is TRBV10-1, the J call TRBJ2-7, with 8 positions matching TRBD1. J gave up 3 bases and V 5 bases, and 12 bases lay outside the gene matches. This CDR3 spans 16 amino acids. The germline V gene has CDR1 WNHNN and CDR2 SYGVQD (reference sequence). The CDR3 DNA reads TGCGCCAGCAGTCGACAGGGGACTCAGCTCGGCTACGAGCAGTACTTC. This sequence encodes CASSRQGTQLGYEQYF.

Turning to this clonotype: Possible read error: a much larger clone is one base away. Given the absence of the conserved phenylalanine or tryptophan at the CDR3 end, a read error is likely. The chain is built from TRBV20-1 and TRBJ1-5; TRBD1 might be the D (5 bases). CDR3 length equals 14 residues. Per germline, CDR1 DFQATT and CDR2 SNEGSKA (reference sequence). V was cut by 4 bases and J by 4 bases, with 14 bases left in between. The CDR3 reads CSATQPGFNQPQHS. CDR3 sequence (DNA): TGCAGTGCTACCCAACCAGGGTTTAATCAGCCCCAGCATTCT.

The chain carries TRBV10-3 and TRBJ2-7; the match to TRBD1 covers 9 bases. J gave up 0 bases and V 4 bases, and 4 bases lay outside the gene matches. Germline CDR1 and CDR2: ENHRY and SYGVKD. The CDR3 is made up of 15 amino acids. The DNA of the CDR3 is TGTGCCATCAGTGCCGGGACAGGGTCCTCCTACGAGCAGTACTTC. This gives the protein CAISAGTGSSYEQYF.

The sample holds many counts of this clonotype. This chain connects TRBV2 to TRBJ1-5; unclear D gene. Trimming left V 4 bases short and J 6 bases short, with 13 bases between. The germline CDR1 and CDR2 sequences are SNHLY and FYNNEI. The CDR3 loop spans 14 amino acids. The CDR3 DNA sequence: TGTGCCAGCAGTGGTGTTTCGGGTGTTCAGCCCCAGCATTTT. Protein sequence: CASSGVSGVQPQHF.

The chain carries TRBV7-9 and TRBJ2-7; weak D call: TRBD1 (6 bases). TRBJ2-1 explains the end of the DNA better; the J call may be wrong. CDR3 size: 16 residues. The germline CDR1 and CDR2 sequences are SEHNR and FQNEAQ (reference sequence). CDR3 in amino acids: CASSLIGGQSYNEQFF. CDR3 DNA sequence: TGTGCCAGCAGCTTAATTGGGGGCCAGTCCTACAATGAGCAGTTCTTC.

This rearrangement joins TRBV29-1 to TRBJ2-6; the D gene is possibly TRBD1 (5 bases). The V end was cut by 8 bases, the J end by 1 base, with 15 bases between. The CDR3 totals 15 residues. CDR1 and CDR2 (germline): SQVTM, ANQGSEA. The CDR3: CSLYNRLSGANVLTF. The CDR3, as DNA: TGCAGCCTGTACAACAGGCTTTCTGGGGCCAACGTCCTGACTTTC.

V and J are TRBV2 and TRBJ2-7; 13 positions agree with TRBD2. The J call is in doubt because the DNA end fits TRBJ2-1 better. Germline V gives CDR1 SNHLY, CDR2 FYNNEI. There are 17 residues in the CDR3. CDR3 DNA sequence: TGTGCCAGCAGTGAAGGGACTAGCGGGAGTATCTACAATGAGCAGTTCTTC. Its translation is CASSEGTSGSIYNEQFF.

The chain has TRBV2 and TRBJ1-5; TRBD1 is a possible D gene (6 bases). CDR1 SNHLY and CDR2 FYNNEI come from the germline V gene. The CDR3 spans 15 residues. V was shortened by 3 bases and J by 11 bases, with 20 bases between the two germline ends. The CDR3 sequence: CASSDFDWSGTTQHF. As DNA, the CDR3 is TGTGCCAGCAGTGACTTCGACTGGAGCGGGACAACCCAGCATTTT.

The chain couples TRBV6-5 to TRBJ1-6; tentative D call: TRBD1 (5 bases). CDR1 and CDR2 from the germline V gene are MNHEY and SVGAGI. V was cut by 0 bases and J by 0 bases, with 9 bases left in between. The CDR3 runs 17 residues. CDR3 region: CASSYSRGSSYNSPLHF. The CDR3 coding sequence is TGTGCCAGCAGTTACTCGCGGGGGAGCTCCTATAATTCACCCCTCCACTTT.

The chain joins TRBV2 to TRBJ1-6; D possibly corresponds to TRBD1 (5 bases). The length of the CDR3 is 13 residues. Trimming cost V 3 bases and J 12 bases, with 12 bases left between them. Germline CDR1 and CDR2: SNHLY and FYNNEI. CDR3 in amino acids: CASSEGTERPLHF. CDR3 nucleotide sequence: TGTGCCAGCAGTGAGGGGACCGAGAGACCCCTCCACTTT.

This clonotype was detected only a few times. The chain has TRBV28 and TRBJ2-7; TRBD2 matches 14 bases. Germline assignment: CDR1 MDHEN and CDR2 SYDVKM. V shed 3 bases and J 0 bases; nucleotides not matched to a gene: 4. The CDR3 is 17 amino acids. CDR3 sequence: CASSLTSGGGPSYEQYF. The CDR3 bases are TGTGCCAGCAGTTTGACTAGCGGGGGGGGACCCTCCTACGAGCAGTACTTC.

The count of this clonotype is one. The junction differs from germline at one of its ends, possibly a read error. This sequence joins TRBV2 and TRBJ2-2, with TRBD2 as a possible D gene (5 bases). This CDR3 has 15 residues. Germline V CDR1 and CDR2: SNHLY, FYNNEI. CDR3 loop: CASSYAAPATGELLF. CDR3 sequence (DNA): TGTGCCAGCAGTTACGCAGCGCCTGCCACCGGGGAGCTGCTTTTT.

The chain joins TRBV25-1 to TRBJ1-2; D may be TRBD1 (5 bases). CDR3 size: 14 residues. Deletions cut 2 bases from V and 5 bases from J, with 12 bases between. Germline V gene sequence: CDR1 MGHDK, CDR2 SYGVNS. The CDR3: CASSETVRQYGYTF. DNA of the CDR3: TGTGCCAGCAGTGAAACGGTCCGACAGTATGGCTACACCTTC.

The rearrangement joins TRBV11-2 to TRBJ2-7; the D is unclear. The J call may be mistaken, given a closer DNA end match to TRBJ2-1. The CDR3 extends over 11 amino acids. Germline lookup yields CDR1 SGHAT and CDR2 FQNNGV. Written as DNA, the CDR3 is TGTGCCAGCAGCCGAGTTGATGAGCAGTTCTTC. The encoded protein is CASSRVDEQFF.

Many counts were recorded for this clonotype. The chain joins TRBV9 to TRBJ1-5; D is perhaps TRBD1 (5 bases). V was clipped by 5 bases and J by 2 bases, with 11 bases between them. Looked up from germline, CDR1 is SGDLS and CDR2 is YYNGEE. CDR3 length equals 14 residues. Written as DNA, the CDR3 is TGTGCCAGCAGTGAAGGAGGGGGCAATCAGCCCCAGCATTTT. Translating it yields CASSEGGGNQPQHF.

The chain joins TRBV9 to TRBJ2-3, with D unclear. The CDR3 is made up of 13 amino acids. V was clipped by 1 base and J by 2 bases, with 5 bases between them. Per the germline V gene, CDR1 is SGDLS and CDR2 is YYNGEE. The CDR3 DNA reads TGTGCCAGCAGCGTATCAGCCACAGATACGCAGTATTTT. It specifies CASSVSATDTQYF. Full variable domain (missing parts from reference TRBV9 and TRBJ2-3): DSGVTQTPKHLITATGQRVTLRCSPRSGDLSVYWYQQSLDQGLQFLIQYYNGEERAKGNILERFSAQQFPDLHSELNLSSLELGDSALYFCASSVSATDTQYFGPGTRLTVL.

This clonotype showed up many times. The chain has TRBV5-1 and TRBJ2-5, with D perhaps TRBD1 or TRBD2 (5 bases each). In germline, CDR1 is SGHRS, CDR2 YFSETQ. V was clipped by 3 bases and J by 2 bases, with 11 bases between them. The CDR3 sequence is 14 residues long. Here the CDR3 reads CASSSPGRQETQYF. As DNA, the CDR3 is TGCGCCAGCAGCTCTCCGGGACGGCAAGAGACCCAGTACTTC.

This clonotype was counted only a few times. This chain joins TRBV20-1 and TRBJ2-5; 14 nucleotides match TRBD2. Germline trimming cut 4 bases from V and 5 bases from J; bases unmatched to any gene: 9. The germline V gene encodes CDR1 DFQATT and CDR2 SNEGSKA (reference sequence). There are 16 residues in the CDR3. Written as DNA, the CDR3 is TGCAGTGCTACGACGACTAGCGGGAGGGCTGGGGAGACCCAGTACTTC. It is translated as CSATTTSGRAGETQYF.

This clonotype showed up many times. The chain carries TRBV12-3 or TRBV12-4 and TRBJ2-5; D may be TRBD1 (7 bases). There are 15 residues in the CDR3. V lost 4 bases and J 2 bases, leaving 14 bases between the germline ends. The DNA for the CDR3 is TGTGCCAGCAGTTATGCGGGACAGCGTCAAGAGACCCAGTACTTC. It specifies CASSYAGQRQETQYF.

This clonotype was seen ten or more times. This rearrangement joins TRBV7-9 to TRBJ2-7; D is perhaps TRBD2 (5 bases). V lost 5 bases to trimming and J lost 3 bases, with 20 bases between them. This CDR3 is 16 amino acids long. The germline V gene has CDR1 SEHNR and CDR2 FQNEAQ (reference sequence). DNA for the CDR3: TGTGCCAGCAGCCCGAGGAGCGGATTGTCAATCTACGAGCAGTACTTC. It is translated as CASSPRSGLSIYEQYF.

This clonotype was counted ten times or more. The gene calls are TRBV20-1 and TRBJ1-1, with a weak D call TRBD1 (6 bases). V lost 8 bases and J lost 1, with 8 bases in between. Per germline, CDR1 DFQATT and CDR2 SNEGSKA (reference sequence). The CDR3 is 11 amino acids. In DNA form, the CDR3 reads TGCAGTTACAGGGAGAACACTGAAGCTTTCTTT. As protein: CSYRENTEAFF.